This entry describes one T cell receptor (beta chain). Its antigen is currently unknown. iRepertoire HTBI primers and Arm-PCR of CDR3 regions built TCR beta libraries. TCRdb itself ran the multiplex PCR reads through MiXCR, one entry per CDR3 protein. The profile covers hundreds of thousands of distinct CDR3 sequences, with about 16% appearing a single time and just under 25% taken by the ten largest. The CDR3 extends over 16 amino acids. V gave up 1 base and J gave up 0 bases, with 13 bases separating them. The germline gives CDR1 SGHTA, CDR2 FQGNSA. Time point: newly diagnosed GD, antithyroid drugs for less than 3 months. Following extraction of RNA from PBMCs, that RNA was used to make the TCR library. The data belong to a study of regulatory T cells in long-lasting Graves disease. Findings and limits, study-wide: Among samples with persistent disease, TRBV28, TRBJ1-2 and TRBJ2-5 were favored.

The same data also contributed to another study, on T cells in Graves' hyperthyroidism and ophthalmopathy. This second report adds: Within blood appeared most thyroid clonotypes that had expanded above 0.001. Model-based prediction identified ophthalmopathy a median approximately 6 months prior to its onset.

The sequencing here drew on peripheral blood mononuclear cells (PBMCs), taken at new diagnosis, from a patient treated with antithyroid drugs. This clonotype was obtained from a woman aged 35-60 years with Graves disease. The chain is built from TRBV7-2 and TRBJ2-7; perhaps TRBD2 as D (7 bases). CDR3 residues: CASSLGGGRSSYEQYF. CDR3 nucleotide sequence: TGTGCCAGCAGCTTAGGGGGGGGGCGAAGCTCCTACGAGCAGTACTTC.